This T cell receptor beta chain was profiled in a study of molecular identifiers for immune sequencing clone quantification. It was with previously described methods and listed TCR primers that bulk TCR libraries were made. TCRdb itself ran the PCR reads through MiXCR, one entry per CDR3 protein. The sample shows about 640,000 distinct CDR3 sequences, 20% of them seen only once. There are 16 residues in the CDR3. The V end lost 5 bases, the J end lost 0 bases, and 11 bases lay between the germline ends. Germline assignment: CDR1 MDHEN and CDR2 SYDVKM. This clonotype was detected many times. Sequencing libraries of naive CD8 cells derived from approximately 20,000 to 1,000,000 sorted cells with 10%, 30% or 50% RNA.

The chain uses TRBV28 and TRBJ2-6; D is unclear. Sequencing was carried out using naive CD8+ T cells from blood, with Jurkat cell RNA spiked in. As for subset: FACS-sorted CD8+CD4-CCR7+CD45RA+ naive T cells. This TCR derives from a human donor in good health. Some libraries in this study had Jurkat cell RNA spiked in. The DNA of the CDR3 is TGTGCCAGCAGTGGGTACCTTAACTCTGGGGCCAACGTCCTGACTTTC. Translating gives CASSGYLNSGANVLTF.